This T cell receptor beta chain was captured in a study of shared clonotypes between healthy human individuals. In the original processing: Junction-only sequences without quality scores were provided by ImmunoSEQ, so filtering was different. The table came from immunoSEQ multiplex PCR; TCRdb's copy has only in-frame clones and leaves some out. For V, J and clone size, that table is used; D and trimming come from the DNA. The sample has approximately 2.3 million clones, just over 90% seen once; the top ten hold about 0.39%. Trimming removed 1 base from V and 1 base from J, with 8 bases in between. Per the germline V gene, CDR1 is SGHAT and CDR2 is FQNNGV. The CDR3 covers 15 residues.

The source of this sequence is a man aged 18 to 35 in good health. Some clones in this sample may be carry-over from other donors' samples. The V and J genes are TRBV11-2 and TRBJ1-3, with D perhaps matching TRBD1 (6 bases). Specimen: naive CD4+ T cells from PBMCs. Subset meaning: CD45RA+ positively selected. CDR3 loop: CASSLAQGSGNTIYF. CDR3 nucleotide sequence: TGTGCCAGCAGCTTAGCACAGGGTTCTGGAAACACCATATATTTT. Based on the CDR3 plus reference TRBV11-2 and TRBJ1-3, the full variable domain is EAGVAQSPRYKIIEKRQSVAFWCNPISGHATLYWYQQILGQGPKLLIQFQNNGVVDDSQLPKDRFSAERLKGVDSTLKIQPAKLEDSAVYLCASSLAQGSGNTIYFGEGSWLTVV.